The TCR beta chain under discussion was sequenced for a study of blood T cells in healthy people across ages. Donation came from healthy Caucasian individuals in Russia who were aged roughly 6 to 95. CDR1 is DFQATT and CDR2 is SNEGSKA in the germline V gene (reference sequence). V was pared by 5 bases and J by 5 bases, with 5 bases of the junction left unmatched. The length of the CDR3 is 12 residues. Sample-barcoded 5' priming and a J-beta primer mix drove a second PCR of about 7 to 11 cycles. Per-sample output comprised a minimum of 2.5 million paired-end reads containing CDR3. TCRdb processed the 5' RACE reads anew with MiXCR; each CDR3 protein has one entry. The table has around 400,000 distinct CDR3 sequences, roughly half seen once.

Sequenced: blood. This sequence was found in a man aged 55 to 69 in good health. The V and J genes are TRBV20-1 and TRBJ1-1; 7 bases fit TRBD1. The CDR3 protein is CSAPRGQTEAFF. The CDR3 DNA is TGCAGTGCTCCCCGGGGACAGACTGAAGCTTTCTTT.